The 22 T cell receptor beta chains listed next were all sequenced from one sample in a study of technical replicates of blood from a few donors. Assay used: immunoSEQ multiplex PCR; TCRdb lists only in-frame clones, some missing. The sample consists of 80,000 to 95,000 clones, approximately 94% of them appearing once. Specimen: T cells isolated from PBMCs. Receptors were obtained from a human donor in good health.

The chain links TRBV19 to TRBJ2-6; a possible D gene is TRBD2 (7 bases). Per germline, CDR1 LNHDA and CDR2 SQIVND (reference sequence). Trimming stripped 3 bases from V and 0 bases from J, with 15 bases between. The CDR3 totals 18 residues. CDR3 sequence (DNA): TGTGCCAGTAGTATTCGCGGGGGCATCGGCTCTGGGGCCAACGTCCTGACTTTC. This codes for CASSIRGGIGSGANVLTF.

The chain is built from TRBV27 and TRBJ2-1, with 8 bases fitting TRBD2. Germline V gene data show CDR1 as MNHEY and CDR2 as SMNVEV (reference sequence). V shed 3 bases and J 2 bases; nucleotides not matched to a gene: 3. The CDR3 extends over 15 amino acids. This chain's CDR3 is CASSFSGVAYNEQFF. The CDR3 DNA reads as TGTGCCAGCAGTTTTAGCGGGGTGGCCTACAATGAGCAGTTCTTC.

The gene calls are TRBV29-1 and TRBJ2-7; TRBD2 matches 12 bases. This CDR3 has 13 residues. The V segment lost 7 bases and the J segment 3 bases; nucleotides outside the gene matches: 4. Germline CDR1 and CDR2: SQVTM and ANQGSEA. As DNA, the CDR3 is TGCAGCGGGAGGACTAGCGGGGACTACGAGCAGTACTTC. Its translation is CSGRTSGDYEQYF.

J is TRBJ2-7 and V is TRBV28; 9 bases fit TRBD1. This CDR3 comprises 17 residues. The germline gives CDR1 MDHEN, CDR2 SYDVKM. V gave up 3 bases and J gave up 1 base; unmatched junction bases: 10. The CDR3 nucleotides are TGTGCCAGCAGTTTCGGGTTGGGGACAGGGCTATCCTACGAGCAGTACTTC. Its protein product is CASSFGLGTGLSYEQYF.

The genes are TRBV6-5 and TRBJ1-1; possibly TRBD1 for D (5 bases). CDR3 length equals 15 residues. Germline values: CDR1 MNHEY, CDR2 SVGAGI. Trimming removed 6 bases from V and 1 base from J, with 15 bases in between. CDR3 sequence: CASSYLGPGNTEAFF. In DNA, the CDR3 is TGTGCCAGCAGCTATCTGGGGCCAGGGAACACTGAAGCTTTCTTT.

The CDR3 DNA follows: TGTGCCAGCAGCACCTTACTAGCGGGGGCTTACAATGAGCAGTTCTTC. Translation gives CASSTLLAGAYNEQFF. The J gene is TRBJ2-1, the V gene TRBV7-9; TRBD2 aligns across 11 bases. V shed 5 bases, J shed 4 bases, and the junction held 7 bases outside the gene matches. The CDR3 has 16 residues. Germline V gives CDR1 SEHNR, CDR2 FQNEAQ (reference sequence).

J is TRBJ2-1 and V is TRBV6-1; possible D gene TRBD2, 6 bases. CDR1 MNHNS and CDR2 SASEGT come from the germline V gene. This CDR3 has 12 residues. V lost 6 bases, J lost 7 bases, and 10 bases lay in between. The CDR3, as DNA: TGTGCCAGCAGCCCCGCGGGGAATGAGCAGTTCTTC. It codes for CASSPAGNEQFF.

This clone was found once. The V and J genes are TRBV28 and TRBJ2-7; 9 positions agree with TRBD1. The germline V gene encodes CDR1 MDHEN and CDR2 SYDVKM. The CDR3 is made up of 15 amino acids. Trimming cost V 10 bases and J 0 bases; bases outside gene matches: 10. The CDR3 bases are TGTGCCACTGATTCCGACAGGGGGAGCTCCTACGAGCAGTACTTC. It is translated as CATDSDRGSSYEQYF.

Concerning this clone itself: In the same sample, other DNA sequences code for this CDR3. The J gene is TRBJ2-7, the V gene TRBV15; 7 bases match TRBD1. Trimming took 0 bases from V and 6 from J; bases not matched to a gene: 2. The length of the CDR3 is 13 residues. Germline assignment: CDR1 LNHNV and CDR2 YYDKDF (reference sequence). The CDR3: CATSRDRGREQYF. The CDR3 region has the DNA TGTGCCACCAGCAGAGATAGGGGGCGCGAGCAGTACTTC.

J is TRBJ2-1 and V is TRBV5-4; the D gene is possibly TRBD2 (7 bases). This CDR3 is 15 amino acids long. Germline values: CDR1 SGHNT, CDR2 YYREEE (reference sequence). The ends were cut back, 5 bases at V and 9 bases at J, with 21 bases in the middle. CDR3 amino acids: CASSYSSGWGPEQFF. The CDR3, as DNA: TGTGCCAGCAGTTATTCTAGCGGATGGGGGCCTGAGCAGTTCTTC.

The gene calls are TRBV7-3 and TRBJ2-1, with D unresolved. V lost 5 bases to trimming and J lost 3 bases, with 11 bases between them. This CDR3 spans 14 amino acids. Per the germline V gene, CDR1 is SGHTA and CDR2 is FQGTGA. For the CDR3, the DNA is TGTGCCAGCAGCCTCGCGACTCACTACAATGAGCAGTTCTTC. It translates to CASSLATHYNEQFF.

The V call is TRBV12-1, the J call TRBJ2-7; the table's D call of TRBD2 was not tested on the DNA. TRBV12-1 is a listed pseudogene. The CDR3 extends over 12 amino acids. The CDR3 reads CASSALTARPLF. DNA for the CDR3: TGTGCCAGCAGCGCGTTGACGGCTAGGCCCCTTTTC.

The genes are TRBV19 and TRBJ2-7, with a tentative D call TRBD2 (6 bases). The germline CDR1 and CDR2 sequences are LNHDA and SQIVND (reference sequence). The CDR3 length is 15 residues. Trimming removed 7 bases from V and 4 bases from J, with 20 bases in between. CDR3 DNA sequence: TGTGCCAGTAAGCCATCAGGCCTAGCGTTGTACGAGCAGTACTTC. As protein: CASKPSGLALYEQYF.

The rearrangement joins TRBV5-6 to TRBJ1-2, with D tentatively TRBD1 (6 bases). CDR1 is SGHDT, CDR2 YYEEEE, per germline. V lost 3 bases and J lost 2, with 8 bases in between. CDR3 length: 13 residues. The CDR3 here is CASSSRGNYGYTF. The CDR3 DNA is TGTGCCAGCAGCTCCAGGGGAAACTATGGCTACACCTTC.

The chain has TRBV4-1 and TRBJ2-7; 10 bases are shared with TRBD1. Germline V gives CDR1 MGHRA, CDR2 YSYEKL. V dropped 4 bases and J dropped 2; count of bases not matched to a gene: 2. CDR3 length: 14 residues. CDR3 region: CASSPGQGAYEQYF. CDR3 coding DNA: TGCGCCAGCAGCCCCGGACAGGGGGCCTACGAGCAGTACTTC.

The rearrangement uses TRBV9 and TRBJ2-6; no clear D gene. The CDR3 has 14 amino acids. Germline CDR1 and CDR2: SGDLS and YYNGEE. V was clipped by 4 bases and J by 0 bases, with 5 bases between them. The CDR3, as DNA: TGTGCCAGCAGCTCCTACTCTGGGGCCAACGTCCTGACTTTC. Protein product: CASSSYSGANVLTF. The full variable domain, completed using reference TRBV9 and TRBJ2-6, is DSGVTQTPKHLITATGQRVTLRCSPRSGDLSVYWYQQSLDQGLQFLIQYYNGEERAKGNILERFSAQQFPDLHSELNLSSLELGDSALYFCASSSYSGANVLTFGAGSRLTVL.

V is TRBV27 and J is TRBJ2-2, with D unresolved. Trimming cost V 5 bases and J 5 bases, with 6 bases left between them. CDR3 length equals 12 residues. Germline CDR1 MNHEY, CDR2 SMNVEV (reference sequence). CDR3 DNA: TGTGCCAGCAGTCTACCTACCGGGGAGCTGTTTTTT. Translating gives CASSLPTGELFF.

The rearrangement links TRBV28 to TRBJ1-1; possibly TRBD1 for D (5 bases). Germline V gives CDR1 MDHEN, CDR2 SYDVKM. The V gene lost 4 bases and the J gene lost 11 bases, with 14 bases spanning the gap. The length of the CDR3 is 12 residues. The CDR3 region is CASSYPGGEAFF. In DNA form, the CDR3 reads TGTGCCAGCAGTTACCCCGGGGGGGAGGCTTTCTTT.

This clone was found once. V is TRBV6-1 and J is TRBJ2-2, with 7 positions matching TRBD1. Germline loops: CDR1 MNHNS, CDR2 SASEGT. J gave up 8 bases and V 2 bases, and 14 bases lay outside the gene matches. The CDR3 sequence is 17 residues long. CDR3 coding DNA: TGTGCCAGCAGTGAATATCCGGACAGGTACTCTCCGGGGGAGCTGTTTTTT. Translating gives CASSEYPDRYSPGELFF.

The rearrangement joins TRBV6-5 to TRBJ2-5; D is undetermined. Looked up from germline, CDR1 is MNHEY and CDR2 is SVGAGI. V lost 3 bases and J lost 5, with 16 bases in between. The CDR3 sequence is 15 residues long. CDR3 amino acids: CASSYSPWRPETQYF. Written as DNA, the CDR3 is TGTGCCAGCAGTTATAGCCCCTGGCGCCCCGAGACCCAGTACTTC.

The rearrangement uses TRBV6-1 and TRBJ2-4, with TRBD1 matching over 9 bases. Germline trimming cut 8 bases from V and 5 bases from J; bases unmatched to any gene: 10. Germline lookup yields CDR1 MNHNS and CDR2 SASEGT. The CDR3 runs 15 residues. This chain's CDR3 is CASSRDRELQNIQYF. The DNA of the CDR3 is TGTGCCAGCTCCCGGGACAGGGAATTACAAAACATTCAGTACTTC.

This clone was detected only once. The chain couples TRBV7-8 to TRBJ1-5; D is perhaps TRBD1 (6 bases). Per germline, CDR1 SGHVS and CDR2 FQNEAQ. This CDR3 comprises 16 residues. V was cut by 4 bases and J by 7 bases, with 20 bases left in between. The CDR3 loop reads CASSSTRWDKGQPQHF. DNA of the CDR3: TGTGCCAGCAGCTCCACCCGGTGGGACAAGGGCCAGCCCCAGCATTTT.